The 11 T cell receptor beta chains given below trace back to one sample, sequenced in a study of blood T cell repertoires in COVID-19. Repertoires were generated with immunoSEQ multiplex PCR, while TCRdb's copy carries only in-frame clones and drops some. The sample includes approximately 250,000 clones, 75% to 90% seen only once; the top ten take roughly 4%. Sequencing used PBMCs or T cells enriched from blood (not recorded which). The source is a woman aged 25 to 45 with acute COVID-19.

V usage is TRBV19 and J usage is TRBJ2-3, with a weak D call TRBD2 (7 bases). CDR1 and CDR2 from the germline V gene are LNHDA and SQIVND (reference sequence). V lost 7 bases, J lost 0 bases, and 23 bases lay in between. The CDR3 contains 18 residues. The CDR3 DNA reads TGTGCCAGTACCCAAAGGTCGTATCGGGGGGCGAGCACAGATACGCAGTATTTT. Amino acid sequence: CASTQRSYRGASTDTQYF.

The rearrangement joins TRBV13 to TRBJ2-3, with a possible D match to TRBD2 (5 bases). The CDR3 totals 15 residues. In germline, CDR1 is PRHDT, CDR2 FYEKMQ (reference sequence). V was cut by 2 bases and J by 4 bases, with 13 bases left in between. The CDR3 nucleotides read TGTGCCAGCAGCTTACGCGGGTATGGTCCAGATACGCAGTATTTT. It codes for CASSLRGYGPDTQYF. Full variable domain (remainder filled in from reference TRBV13 and TRBJ2-3): AAGVIQSPRHLIKEKRETATLKCYPIPRHDTVYWYQQGPGQDPQFLISFYEKMQSDKGSIPDRFSAQQFSDYHSELNMSSLELGDSALYFCASSLRGYGPDTQYFGPGTRLTVL.

This clone was seen only a few times. CDR3 in DNA: TGCGCCAGCAGCGCGGCGGTGAGTCTAGCGGGAGGCGAGACCCAGTACTTC. Protein product: CASSAAVSLAGGETQYF. The chain joins TRBV5-1 to TRBJ2-5; 11 positions agree with TRBD2. Germline values: CDR1 SGHRS, CDR2 YFSETQ. There are 17 residues in the CDR3. The junction had 13 bases not matched to a gene; V was cut back by 4 bases and J by 5 bases.

The rearrangement joins TRBV5-1 to TRBJ2-2, with 16 positions matching TRBD2. The CDR3 is 18 amino acids. Germline V lookup: CDR1 SGHRS, CDR2 YFSETQ. Trimming took 6 bases from V and 0 from J; bases not matched to a gene: 5. CDR3 in amino acids: CASTPGTSGRANTGELFF. CDR3 DNA sequence: TGCGCCAGCACACCGGGGACTAGCGGGAGGGCGAACACCGGGGAGCTGTTTTTT.

The chain links TRBV27 to TRBJ2-5, with a possible D match to TRBD1 (6 bases). V was cut by 6 bases and J by 1 base, with 15 bases left in between. The CDR3 covers 15 residues. Germline V gives CDR1 MNHEY, CDR2 SMNVEV (reference sequence). The CDR3 protein is CASSPLGAPQETQYF. DNA for the CDR3: TGTGCCAGCAGCCCCCTGGGGGCCCCCCAAGAGACCCAGTACTTC.

J is TRBJ1-3 and V is TRBV9; TRBD1 matches 9 bases. V lost 3 bases and J lost 4; bases outside the gene matches: 2. Germline V gene lookup returns CDR1 SGDLS and CDR2 YYNGEE. This CDR3 comprises 14 residues. CDR3 sequence: CASSGTGGGNTIYF. DNA of the CDR3: TGTGCCAGCAGCGGAACAGGGGGCGGAAACACCATATATTTT.

V usage is TRBV3-1 (or the pseudogene TRBV3-2) and J usage is TRBJ1-1; no clear D gene. The V end lost 1 base, the J end lost 6 bases, and 9 bases lay between the germline ends. This CDR3 is 13 amino acids long. Germline loops: CDR1 LGHDT, CDR2 YNNKEL (reference sequence). CDR3 bases: TGTGCCAGCAGCCAAGTTTGGGCAGCTGAAGCTTTCTTT. It specifies CASSQVWAAEAFF.

This clone was seen a single time. J is TRBJ1-1 and V is TRBV7-3; D remains unclear. CDR3 length equals 15 residues. Germline V gives CDR1 SGHTA, CDR2 FQGTGA. V lost 4 bases, J lost 1 base, and 13 bases lay in between. The CDR3 sequence is CASSSGSRTNTEAFF. Here the CDR3 DNA reads TGTGCCAGCAGCTCGGGATCACGCACGAACACTGAAGCTTTCTTT.

This clone was seen only once. The rearrangement uses TRBV29-1 and TRBJ2-7; D might be TRBD2 (5 bases). Germline V gives CDR1 SQVTM, CDR2 ANQGSEA. The CDR3 runs 13 residues. Trimming stripped 6 bases from V and 0 bases from J, with 12 bases between. The CDR3 DNA reads as TGCAGCGTGTGGACGGGGAGCTCCTACGAGCAGTACTTC. This translates into CSVWTGSSYEQYF.

The genes are TRBV15 and TRBJ1-2, with a weak D call TRBD1 (6 bases). The CDR3 sequence is 16 residues long. Trimming pared 6 bases from V and 6 bases from J, leaving 23 bases between. Germline CDR1 reads LNHNV; CDR2 reads YYDKDF (reference sequence). The CDR3, as DNA: TGTGCCACCAGAGGGGGACGGGAGGAGGGGCGACATGGCTACACCTTC. It is translated as CATRGGREEGRHGYTF.

This clone was seen just once. V gene TRBV6-1 combines with J gene TRBJ1-2, with 7 bases lining up with TRBD1. Per germline, CDR1 MNHNS and CDR2 SASEGT. The CDR3 has 14 amino acids. Trimming at V came to 1 base and at J to 8 bases, leaving 7 bases not matched to a gene. DNA for the CDR3: TGTGCCAGCAGTGAAGGGACAGGAGTTTGGGGCTACACCTTC. Amino acid sequence: CASSEGTGVWGYTF.